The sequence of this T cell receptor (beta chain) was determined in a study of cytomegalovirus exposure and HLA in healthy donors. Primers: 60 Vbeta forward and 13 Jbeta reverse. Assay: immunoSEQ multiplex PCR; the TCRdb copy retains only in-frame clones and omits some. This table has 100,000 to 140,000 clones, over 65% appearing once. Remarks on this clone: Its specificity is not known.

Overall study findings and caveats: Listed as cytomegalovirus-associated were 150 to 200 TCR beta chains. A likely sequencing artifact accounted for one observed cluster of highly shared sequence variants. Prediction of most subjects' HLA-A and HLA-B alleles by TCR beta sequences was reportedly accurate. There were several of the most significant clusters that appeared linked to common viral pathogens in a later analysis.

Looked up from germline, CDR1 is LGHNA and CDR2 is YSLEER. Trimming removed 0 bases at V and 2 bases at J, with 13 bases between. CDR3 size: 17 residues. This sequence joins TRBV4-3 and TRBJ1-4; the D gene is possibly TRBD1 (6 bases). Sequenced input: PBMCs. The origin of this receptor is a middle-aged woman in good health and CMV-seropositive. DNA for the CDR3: TGCGCCAGCAGCCAAGACACTGGGGGGGGCACTAATGAAAAACTGTTTTTT. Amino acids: CASSQDTGGGTNEKLFF.